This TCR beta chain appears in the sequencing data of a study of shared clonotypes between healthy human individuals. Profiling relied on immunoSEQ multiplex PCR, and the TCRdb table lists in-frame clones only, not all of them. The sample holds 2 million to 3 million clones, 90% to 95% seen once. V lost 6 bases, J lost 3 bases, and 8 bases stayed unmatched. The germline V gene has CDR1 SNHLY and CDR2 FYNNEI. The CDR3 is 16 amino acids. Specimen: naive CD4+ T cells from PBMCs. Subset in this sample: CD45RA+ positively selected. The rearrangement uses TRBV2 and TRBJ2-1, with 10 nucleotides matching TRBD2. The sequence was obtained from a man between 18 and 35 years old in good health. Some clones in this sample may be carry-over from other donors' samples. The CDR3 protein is CASRVAGGTRYNEQFF. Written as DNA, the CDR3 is TGTGCCAGCAGAGTAGCGGGAGGAACCCGCTACAATGAGCAGTTCTTC.